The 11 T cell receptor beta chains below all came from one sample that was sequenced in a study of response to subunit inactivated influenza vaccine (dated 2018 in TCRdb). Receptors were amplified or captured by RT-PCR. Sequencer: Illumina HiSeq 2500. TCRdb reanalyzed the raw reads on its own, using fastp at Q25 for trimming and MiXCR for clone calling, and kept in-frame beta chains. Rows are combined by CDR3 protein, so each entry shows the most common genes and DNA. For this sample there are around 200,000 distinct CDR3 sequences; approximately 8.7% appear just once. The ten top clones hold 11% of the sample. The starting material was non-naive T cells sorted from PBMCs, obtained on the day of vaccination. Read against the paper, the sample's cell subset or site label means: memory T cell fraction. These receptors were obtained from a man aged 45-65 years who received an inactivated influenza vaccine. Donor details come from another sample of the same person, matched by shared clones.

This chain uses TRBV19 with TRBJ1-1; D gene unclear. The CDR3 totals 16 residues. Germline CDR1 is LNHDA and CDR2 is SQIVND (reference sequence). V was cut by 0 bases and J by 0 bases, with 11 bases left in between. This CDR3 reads CASSIDPGTMNTEAFF. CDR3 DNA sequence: TGTGCCAGTAGTATAGACCCGGGAACCATGAACACTGAAGCTTTCTTT.

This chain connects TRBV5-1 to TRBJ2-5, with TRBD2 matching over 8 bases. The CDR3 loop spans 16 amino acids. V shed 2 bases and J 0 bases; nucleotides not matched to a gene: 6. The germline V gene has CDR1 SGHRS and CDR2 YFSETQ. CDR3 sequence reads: CASSLLPGLDQETQYF. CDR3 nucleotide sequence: TGCGCCAGCAGCTTATTACCGGGACTAGACCAAGAGACCCAGTACTTC. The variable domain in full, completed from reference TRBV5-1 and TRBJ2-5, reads KAGVTQTPRYLIKTRGQQVTLSCSPISGHRSVSWYQQTPGQGLQFLFEYFSETQRNKGNFPGRFSGRQFSNSRSEMNVSTLELGDSALYLCASSLLPGLDQETQYFGPGTRLLVL.

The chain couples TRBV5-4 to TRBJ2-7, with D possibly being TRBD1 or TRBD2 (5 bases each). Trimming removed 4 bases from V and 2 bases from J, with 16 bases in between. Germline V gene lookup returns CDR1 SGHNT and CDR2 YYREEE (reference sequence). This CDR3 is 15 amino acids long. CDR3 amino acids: CASSQGLLGAYEQYF. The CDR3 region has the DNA TGTGCCAGCAGCCAAGGACTCCTAGGGGCCTACGAGCAGTACTTC.

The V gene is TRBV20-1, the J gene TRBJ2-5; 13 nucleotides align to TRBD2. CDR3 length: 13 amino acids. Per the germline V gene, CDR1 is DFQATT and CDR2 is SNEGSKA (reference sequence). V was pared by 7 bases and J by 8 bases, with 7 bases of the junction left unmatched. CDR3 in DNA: TGCAGTGTTCAAAGGACTAGCGGGAGCACCCAGTACTTC. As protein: CSVQRTSGSTQYF.

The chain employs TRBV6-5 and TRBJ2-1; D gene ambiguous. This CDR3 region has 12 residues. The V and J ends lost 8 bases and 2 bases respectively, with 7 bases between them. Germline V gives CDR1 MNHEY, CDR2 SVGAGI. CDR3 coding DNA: TGTGCCAGCCAAACGACCTACAATGAGCAGTTCTTC. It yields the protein CASQTTYNEQFF.

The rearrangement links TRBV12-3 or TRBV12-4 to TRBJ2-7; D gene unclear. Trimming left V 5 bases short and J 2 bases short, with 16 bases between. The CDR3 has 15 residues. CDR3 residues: CASSPAAAGTYEQYF. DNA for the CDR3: TGTGCCAGCAGTCCCGCCGCCGCAGGTACCTACGAGCAGTACTTC.

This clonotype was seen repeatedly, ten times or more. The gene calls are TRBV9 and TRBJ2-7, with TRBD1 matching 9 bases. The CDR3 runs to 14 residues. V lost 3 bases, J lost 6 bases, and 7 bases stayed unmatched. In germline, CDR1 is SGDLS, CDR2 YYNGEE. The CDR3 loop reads CASSALGTGFEQYF. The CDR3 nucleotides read TGTGCCAGCAGCGCCCTGGGGACAGGGTTCGAGCAGTACTTC.

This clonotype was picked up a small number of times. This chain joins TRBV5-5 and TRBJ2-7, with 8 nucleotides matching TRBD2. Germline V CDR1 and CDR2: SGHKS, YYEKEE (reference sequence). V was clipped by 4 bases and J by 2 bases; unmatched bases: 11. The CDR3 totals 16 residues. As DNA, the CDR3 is TGTGCCAGCAGCCCCGGGGGGGCTTTACCGACCTACGAGCAGTACTTC. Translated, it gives CASSPGGALPTYEQYF.

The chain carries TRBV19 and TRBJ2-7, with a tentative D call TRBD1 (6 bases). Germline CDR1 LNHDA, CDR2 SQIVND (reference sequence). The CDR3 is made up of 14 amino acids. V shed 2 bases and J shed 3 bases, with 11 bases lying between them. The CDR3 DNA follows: TGTGCCAGTAGTATACAGGGGAGCAGCTACGAGCAGTACTTC. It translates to CASSIQGSSYEQYF.

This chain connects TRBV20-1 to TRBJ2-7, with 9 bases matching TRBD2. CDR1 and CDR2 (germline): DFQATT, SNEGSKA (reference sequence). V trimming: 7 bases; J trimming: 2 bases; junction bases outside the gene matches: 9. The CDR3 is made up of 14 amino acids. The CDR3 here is CSVLRSGRTYEQYF. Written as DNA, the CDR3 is TGCAGTGTTCTTCGGAGCGGGAGGACCTACGAGCAGTACTTC.

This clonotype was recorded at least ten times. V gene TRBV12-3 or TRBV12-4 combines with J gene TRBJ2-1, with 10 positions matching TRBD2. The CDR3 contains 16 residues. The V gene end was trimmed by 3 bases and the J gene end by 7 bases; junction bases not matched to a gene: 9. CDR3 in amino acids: CASSFRSSGSRNEQFF. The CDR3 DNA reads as TGTGCCAGCAGTTTTAGGTCTAGCGGGAGTAGGAATGAGCAGTTCTTC.